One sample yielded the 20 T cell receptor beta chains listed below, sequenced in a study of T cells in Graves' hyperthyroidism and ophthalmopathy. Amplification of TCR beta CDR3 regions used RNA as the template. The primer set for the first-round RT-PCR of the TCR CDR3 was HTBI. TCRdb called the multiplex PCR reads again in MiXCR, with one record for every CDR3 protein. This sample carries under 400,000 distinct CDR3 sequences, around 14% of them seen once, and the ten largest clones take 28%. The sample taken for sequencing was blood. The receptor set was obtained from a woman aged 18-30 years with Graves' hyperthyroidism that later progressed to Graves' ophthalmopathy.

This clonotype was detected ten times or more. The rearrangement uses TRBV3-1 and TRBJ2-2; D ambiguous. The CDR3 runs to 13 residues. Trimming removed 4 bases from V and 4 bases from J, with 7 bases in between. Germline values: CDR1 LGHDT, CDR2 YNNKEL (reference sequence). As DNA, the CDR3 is TGTGCCAGCAGCCCGGACCTCACCGGGGAGCTGTTTTTT. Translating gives CASSPDLTGELFF.

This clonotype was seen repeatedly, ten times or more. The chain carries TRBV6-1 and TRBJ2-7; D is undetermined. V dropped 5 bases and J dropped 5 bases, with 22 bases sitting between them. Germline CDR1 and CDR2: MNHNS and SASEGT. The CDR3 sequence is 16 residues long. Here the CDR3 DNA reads TGTGCCAGCAGTCCAAATCCCAAGGAACCGCTAGACGAGCAGTACTTC. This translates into CASSPNPKEPLDEQYF.

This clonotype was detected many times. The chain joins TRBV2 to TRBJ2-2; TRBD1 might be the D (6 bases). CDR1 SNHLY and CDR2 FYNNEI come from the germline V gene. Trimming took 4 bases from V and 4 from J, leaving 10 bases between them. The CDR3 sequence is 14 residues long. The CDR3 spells CASSVRDTTGELFF. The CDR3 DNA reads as TGTGCCAGCAGTGTTCGGGACACCACCGGGGAGCTGTTTTTT.

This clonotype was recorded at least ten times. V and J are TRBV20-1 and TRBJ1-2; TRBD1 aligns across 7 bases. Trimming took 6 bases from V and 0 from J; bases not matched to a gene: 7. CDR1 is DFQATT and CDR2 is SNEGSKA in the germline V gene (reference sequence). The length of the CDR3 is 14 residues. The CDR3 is CSARGQTSNYGYTF. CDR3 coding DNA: TGCAGTGCCCGGGGACAGACCTCTAACTATGGCTACACCTTC.

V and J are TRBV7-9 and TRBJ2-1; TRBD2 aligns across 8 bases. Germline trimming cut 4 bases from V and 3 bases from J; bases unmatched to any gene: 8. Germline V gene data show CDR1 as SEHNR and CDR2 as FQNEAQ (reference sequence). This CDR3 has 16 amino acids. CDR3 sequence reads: CASSSTGAGVYNEQFF. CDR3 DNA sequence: TGTGCCAGCAGCTCTACTGGAGCGGGAGTCTACAATGAGCAGTTCTTC.

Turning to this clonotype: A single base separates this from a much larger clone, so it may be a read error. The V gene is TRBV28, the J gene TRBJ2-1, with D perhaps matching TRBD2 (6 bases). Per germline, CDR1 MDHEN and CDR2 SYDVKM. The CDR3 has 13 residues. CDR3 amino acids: CASTLGAGNGQFF. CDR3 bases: TGTGCCAGCACCCTAGGCGCGGGAAATGGGCAGTTCTTC.

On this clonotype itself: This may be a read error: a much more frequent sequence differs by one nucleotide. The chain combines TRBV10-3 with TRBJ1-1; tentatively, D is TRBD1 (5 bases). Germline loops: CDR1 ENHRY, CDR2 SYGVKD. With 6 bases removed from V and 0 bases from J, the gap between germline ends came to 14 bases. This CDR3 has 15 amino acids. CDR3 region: CAISAAREMNTEAFF. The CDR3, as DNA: TGTGCCATCAGCGCGGCCAGGGAGATGAACACTGAAGCTTTCTTT.

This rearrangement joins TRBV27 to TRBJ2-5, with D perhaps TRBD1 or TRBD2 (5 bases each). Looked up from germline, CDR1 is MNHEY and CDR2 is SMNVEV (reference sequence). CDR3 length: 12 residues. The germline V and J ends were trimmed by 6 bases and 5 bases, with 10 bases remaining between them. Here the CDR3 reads CASRGVPETQYF. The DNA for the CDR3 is TGTGCCAGCAGGGGGGTACCGGAGACCCAGTACTTC.

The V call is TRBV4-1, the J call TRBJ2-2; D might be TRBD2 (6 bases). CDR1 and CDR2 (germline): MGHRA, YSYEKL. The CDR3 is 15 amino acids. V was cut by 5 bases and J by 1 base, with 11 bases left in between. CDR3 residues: CASSYGSLNTGELFF. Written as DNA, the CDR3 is TGCGCCAGCAGCTACGGGAGCTTGAACACCGGGGAGCTGTTTTTT.

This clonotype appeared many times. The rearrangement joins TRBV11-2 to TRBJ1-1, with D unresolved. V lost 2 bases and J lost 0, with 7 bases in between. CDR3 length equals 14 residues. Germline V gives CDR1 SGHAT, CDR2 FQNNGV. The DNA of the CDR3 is TGTGCCAGCAGCTTAAACAGAATGAACACTGAAGCTTTCTTT. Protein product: CASSLNRMNTEAFF.

CDR3 nucleotide sequence: TGTGCCAGCAGTTTAGGAGGTTGGACTAGTAGTTTCAGCACAGATACGCAGTATTTT. This sequence encodes CASSLGGWTSSFSTDTQYF. The rearrangement links TRBV28 to TRBJ2-3; 7 bases match TRBD2. Germline V gene sequence: CDR1 MDHEN, CDR2 SYDVKM. CDR3 length equals 19 residues. V trimming: 2 bases; J trimming: 0 bases; junction bases outside the gene matches: 14.

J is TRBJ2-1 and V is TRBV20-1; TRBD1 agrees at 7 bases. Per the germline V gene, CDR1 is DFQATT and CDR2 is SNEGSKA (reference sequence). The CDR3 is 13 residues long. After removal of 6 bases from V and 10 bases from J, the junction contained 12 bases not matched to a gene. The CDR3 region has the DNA TGCAGTGCGCCGGGACAGATCCTCAGCGAGCAGTTCTTC. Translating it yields CSAPGQILSEQFF.

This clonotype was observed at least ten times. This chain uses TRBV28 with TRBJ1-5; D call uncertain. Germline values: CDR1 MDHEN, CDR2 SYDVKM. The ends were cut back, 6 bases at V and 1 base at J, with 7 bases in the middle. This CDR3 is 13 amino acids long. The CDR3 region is CASRLGSNQPQHF. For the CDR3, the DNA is TGTGCCAGCAGACTGGGGAGCAATCAGCCCCAGCATTTT.

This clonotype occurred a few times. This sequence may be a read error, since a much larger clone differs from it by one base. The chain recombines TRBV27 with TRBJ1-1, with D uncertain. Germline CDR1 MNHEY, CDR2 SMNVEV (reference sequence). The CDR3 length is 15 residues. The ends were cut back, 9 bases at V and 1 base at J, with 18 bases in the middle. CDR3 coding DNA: TGTGCCAGGAGTCATGGCACTGTAGCGAACACTGAAGCTTTCTTT. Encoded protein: CARSHGTVANTEAFF.

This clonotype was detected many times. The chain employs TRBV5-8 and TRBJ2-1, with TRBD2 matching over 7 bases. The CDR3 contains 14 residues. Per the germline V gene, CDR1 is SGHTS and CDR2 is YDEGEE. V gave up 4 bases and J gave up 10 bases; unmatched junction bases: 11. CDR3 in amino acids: CASSNSGTTPEQFF. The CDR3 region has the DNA TGTGCCAGCAGCAATTCCGGGACTACTCCCGAGCAGTTCTTC. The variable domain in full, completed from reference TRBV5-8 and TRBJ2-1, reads EAGVTQSPTHLIKTRGQQATLRCSPISGHTSVYWYQQALGLGLQFLLWYDEGEERNRGNFPPRFSGRQFPNYSSELNVNALELEDSALYLCASSNSGTTPEQFFGPGTRLTVL.

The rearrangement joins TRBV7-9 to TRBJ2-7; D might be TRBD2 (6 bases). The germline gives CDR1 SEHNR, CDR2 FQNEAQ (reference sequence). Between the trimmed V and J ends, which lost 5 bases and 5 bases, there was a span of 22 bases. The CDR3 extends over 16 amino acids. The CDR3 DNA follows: TGTGCCAGCAGCCACTCAATGGCTACCGTAGCGGACGAGCAGTACTTC. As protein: CASSHSMATVADEQYF.

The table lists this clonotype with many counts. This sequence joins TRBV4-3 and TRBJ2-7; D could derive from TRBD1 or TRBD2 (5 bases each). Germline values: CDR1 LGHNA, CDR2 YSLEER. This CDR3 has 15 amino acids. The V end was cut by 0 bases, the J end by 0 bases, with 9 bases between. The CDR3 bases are TGCGCCAGCAGCCAAGAGAGGGACGGCTCCTACGAGCAGTACTTC. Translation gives CASSQERDGSYEQYF.

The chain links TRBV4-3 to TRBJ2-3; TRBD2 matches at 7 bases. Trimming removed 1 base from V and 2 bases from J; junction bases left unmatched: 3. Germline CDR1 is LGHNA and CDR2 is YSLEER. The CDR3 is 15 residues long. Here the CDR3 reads CASSQASGLTDTQYF. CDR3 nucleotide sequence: TGCGCCAGCAGCCAAGCTAGCGGCCTCACAGATACGCAGTATTTT.

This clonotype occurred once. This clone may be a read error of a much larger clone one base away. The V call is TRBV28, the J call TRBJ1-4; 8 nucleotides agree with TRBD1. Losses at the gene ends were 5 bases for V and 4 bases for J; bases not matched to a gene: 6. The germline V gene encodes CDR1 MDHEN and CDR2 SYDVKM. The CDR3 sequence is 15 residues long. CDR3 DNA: TGTGCCAGCAGTCCCCGGACAGGGATTAATGAAAAACTGTTTTTT. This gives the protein CASSPRTGINEKLFF.

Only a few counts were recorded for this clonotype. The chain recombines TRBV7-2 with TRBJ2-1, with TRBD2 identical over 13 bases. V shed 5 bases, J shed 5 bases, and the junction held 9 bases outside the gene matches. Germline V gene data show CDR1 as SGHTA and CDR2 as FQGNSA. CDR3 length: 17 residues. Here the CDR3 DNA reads TGTGCCAGCAGCCCACTAAAGGGACTAGCGGGGAACAATGAGCAGTTCTTC. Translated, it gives CASSPLKGLAGNNEQFF. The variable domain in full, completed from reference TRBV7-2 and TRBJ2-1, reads GAGVSQSPSNKVTEKGKDVELRCDPISGHTALYWYRQSLGQGLEFLIYFQGNSAPDKSGLPSDRFSAERTGGSVSTLTIQRTQQEDSAVYLCASSPLKGLAGNNEQFFGPGTRLTVL.